The clone carrying this T cell receptor beta chain was counted only a few times. These data originate in a study of blood T cells in healthy people across ages. With each sample, at least 5 micrograms of total RNA were extracted. The germline V gene encodes CDR1 LNHNV and CDR2 YYDKDF (reference sequence). There are 15 residues in the CDR3. A second 7 to 11 cycle PCR used barcoded and J-beta primers. Sequencing of every sample gave 2.5 million or more CDR3-containing paired-end reads. In TCRdb, the 5' RACE reads were re-called with MiXCR into one record per CDR3 protein. The data show about 1.6 million distinct CDR3 sequences, about 31% seen once.

Input material: blood. The chain carries TRBV15 and TRBJ2-1; 7 bases align to TRBD2. With the DNA end fitting TRBJ2-7 better, the J assignment may be wrong. The sequence was obtained from a woman under 40 in good health. CDR3: CATSLAALSYNEQYF. The CDR3 nucleotides are TGTGCCACCAGCCTAGCGGCCTTATCCTACAATGAGCAGTACTTC.